The 28 T cell receptor beta chains below all came from one sample that was sequenced in a study of CD8 T cells in Susac syndrome. Roughly 0.45 to 1 ug RNA was reverse transcribed with random hexamers. Using its own MiXCR run on the immunoSEQ multiplex PCR reads, TCRdb lists one record per CDR3 protein. The sample consists of over 95,000 distinct CDR3 sequences, around 93% of them appearing once. Source material: CD8+ T cells from PBMCs. These receptors all stem from a human donor in good health.

The chain uses TRBV18 and TRBJ1-1; unclear D gene. V was clipped by 3 bases and J by 6 bases, with 14 bases between them. The CDR3 is 14 residues long. Germline CDR1 and CDR2: KGHSH and LQKENI. CDR3: CASSPPGRIAEAFF. The CDR3 nucleotides are TGTGCCAGCTCACCCCCCGGACGGATAGCTGAAGCTTTCTTT.

This clonotype was observed once. The V gene is TRBV29-1, the J gene TRBJ1-1, with a possible D match to TRBD1 (5 bases). Germline loops: CDR1 SQVTM, CDR2 ANQGSEA. V gave up 4 bases and J gave up 5 bases, with 14 bases separating them. The CDR3 loop spans 13 amino acids. CDR3 residues: CSVAGQLRTEAFF. The CDR3 coding sequence is TGCAGCGTTGCAGGGCAGTTGAGGACTGAAGCTTTCTTT.

This chain connects TRBV20-1 to TRBJ2-7, with 10 bases that match TRBD2. CDR3 length: 14 residues. After removal of 3 bases from V and 3 bases from J, the junction contained 5 bases not matched to a gene. Germline-derived CDR1 and CDR2 are DFQATT and SNEGSKA (reference sequence). CDR3 bases: TGCAGTGCTAGCGTAGCGGGAGGTAACTACGAGCAGTACTTC. It yields the protein CSASVAGGNYEQYF.

The chain recombines TRBV20-1 with TRBJ1-1, with TRBD1 identical over 7 bases. V trimming: 1 base; J trimming: 2 bases; junction bases outside the gene matches: 4. The germline gives CDR1 DFQATT, CDR2 SNEGSKA (reference sequence). The CDR3 is 14 residues long. CDR3 in DNA: TGCAGTGCTAGAGGGGGACAGACCAACACTGAAGCTTTCTTT. Amino acid sequence: CSARGGQTNTEAFF.

This chain joins TRBV27 and TRBJ2-5; 7 nucleotides match TRBD1. The CDR3 runs to 14 residues. The germline V gene encodes CDR1 MNHEY and CDR2 SMNVEV (reference sequence). The V gene end was trimmed by 4 bases and the J gene end by 2 bases; junction bases not matched to a gene: 4. For the CDR3, the DNA is TGTGCCAGCAGTTCACAGGGGAGACAAGAGACCCAGTACTTC. Protein product: CASSSQGRQETQYF.

The CDR3 DNA follows: TGCAGCGTTGATAAGGTAGCCAAAAACATTCAGTACTTC. It translates to CSVDKVAKNIQYF. This rearrangement joins TRBV29-1 to TRBJ2-4, with D hard to call. Per the germline V gene, CDR1 is SQVTM and CDR2 is ANQGSEA. Trimming pared 3 bases from V and 0 bases from J, leaving 6 bases between. The CDR3 extends over 13 amino acids.

The chain has TRBV25-1 and TRBJ1-2; D ambiguous. This CDR3 comprises 15 residues. Germline CDR1 MGHDK, CDR2 SYGVNS. Trimming removed 3 bases from V and 4 bases from J, with 15 bases in between. The CDR3 loop is CASSDRGDGIYGYTF. In nucleotides, the CDR3 is TGTGCCAGCAGTGATCGAGGAGATGGGATCTATGGCTACACCTTC.

The chain joins TRBV14 to TRBJ2-5; TRBD2 aligns across 8 bases. The germline gives CDR1 SGHDN, CDR2 FVKESK. V lost 1 base and J lost 4; bases outside the gene matches: 8. This CDR3 is built from 16 residues. The CDR3 loop reads CASSQGYRLAGETQYF. The CDR3 DNA is TGTGCCAGCAGCCAAGGATACAGGCTAGCGGGAGAGACCCAGTACTTC.

The genes are TRBV5-6 and TRBJ2-6; 7 positions match TRBD2. CDR1 and CDR2 (germline): SGHDT, YYEEEE. Losses at the gene ends were 8 bases for V and 0 bases for J; bases not matched to a gene: 2. The CDR3 has 14 amino acids. The CDR3 DNA is TGTGCCAGGGGGAGGGGCTCTGGGGCCAACGTCCTGACTTTC. Protein product: CARGRGSGANVLTF.

The chain couples TRBV11-2 to TRBJ2-1; D is perhaps TRBD2 (5 bases). V was clipped by 5 bases and J by 13 bases, with 12 bases between them. The CDR3 totals 11 residues. Per germline, CDR1 SGHAT and CDR2 FQNNGV. The CDR3 sequence is CASSTLRTQFF. The CDR3 DNA follows: TGTGCCAGCAGCACCCTGAGGACTCAGTTCTTC.

The V gene is TRBV12-5, the J gene TRBJ2-7; no firm D call. The CDR3 contains 12 residues. From germline, CDR1 is LGHNT and CDR2 FRNRAP. V was cut by 1 base and J by 5 bases, with 6 bases left in between. CDR3 DNA: TGTGCTAGTGGTTTGGCCAAAAACGAGCAGTACTTC. This translates into CASGLAKNEQYF.

The chain employs TRBV20-1 and TRBJ2-7, with TRBD2 as a possible D gene (5 bases). The CDR3 sequence is 14 residues long. CDR1 DFQATT and CDR2 SNEGSKA come from the germline V gene (reference sequence). The V end lost 0 bases, the J end lost 2 bases, and 11 bases lay between the germline ends. DNA for the CDR3: TGCAGTGCTAGAGACCTGGAGGATACCTACGAGCAGTACTTC. It yields the protein CSARDLEDTYEQYF.

The chain uses TRBV9 and TRBJ2-5, with a possible D match to TRBD2 (5 bases). The CDR3 has 13 amino acids. V was pared by 4 bases and J by 2 bases, with 9 bases between. Germline V gives CDR1 SGDLS, CDR2 YYNGEE. CDR3 coding DNA: TGTGCCAGCAGCACCCGAGGGCAAGAGACCCAGTACTTC. The encoded protein is CASSTRGQETQYF.

The genes are TRBV12-3 or TRBV12-4 and TRBJ2-5, with TRBD1 identical over 9 bases. CDR3 size: 15 residues. The junction had 8 bases not matched to a gene; V was cut back by 5 bases and J by 4 bases. CDR3 DNA sequence: TGTGCCAGCAGTCCCGGGACAGGGACTCGAGAGACCCAGTACTTC. The encoded protein is CASSPGTGTRETQYF.

The gene calls are TRBV12-3 or TRBV12-4 and TRBJ2-3; tentatively, D is TRBD2 (5 bases). Trimming stripped 6 bases from V and 3 bases from J, with 19 bases between. The CDR3 has 16 residues. CDR3 nucleotides: TGTGCCAGCAGCCCGGGTAGCGTTTTGTCGACAGATACGCAGTATTTT. Protein: CASSPGSVLSTDTQYF.

The chain uses TRBV20-1 and TRBJ2-7; unclear D gene. The germline V and J ends were trimmed by 3 bases and 3 bases, with 9 bases remaining between them. Germline values: CDR1 DFQATT, CDR2 SNEGSKA (reference sequence). The CDR3 totals 12 residues. This chain's CDR3 is CSASKTGYEQYF. Written as DNA, the CDR3 is TGCAGTGCTAGTAAGACGGGCTACGAGCAGTACTTC.

As to this clonotype: At one boundary the junction diverges from the germline segment, which might be a read error. The chain uses TRBV19 and TRBJ1-2; D uncertain. This CDR3 contains 15 residues. Per germline, CDR1 LNHDA and CDR2 SQIVND (reference sequence). CDR3 sequence (DNA): TGTGCCAGTAGTATAGCCCGGGAAGCTAACTATGGCCACACCTTC. Its protein product is CASSIAREANYGHTF.

The chain couples TRBV7-2 to TRBJ2-3; D tentatively fits TRBD1 or TRBD2 (5 bases each). The CDR3 has 15 amino acids. V lost 8 bases, J lost 0 bases, and 15 bases lay in between. CDR1 and CDR2 (germline): SGHTA, FQGNSA. CDR3 bases: TGTGCCAGCGGCAGGGACCGAGCAAGCACAGATACGCAGTATTTT. Amino acid sequence: CASGRDRASTDTQYF.

The V and J genes are TRBV27 and TRBJ2-1, with D possibly being TRBD1 (6 bases). The CDR3 runs to 15 residues. The germline CDR1 and CDR2 sequences are MNHEY and SMNVEV (reference sequence). V lost 2 bases and J lost 9, with 17 bases in between. CDR3 nucleotides: TGTGCCAGCAGTTTAATCGCCAGGGGAGCCGCTGAGCAGTTCTTC. This codes for CASSLIARGAAEQFF.

This clonotype was detected once. V and J are TRBV28 and TRBJ2-3; 7 nucleotides match TRBD2. Germline V gene sequence: CDR1 MDHEN, CDR2 SYDVKM. The CDR3 loop spans 16 amino acids. V lost 6 bases and J lost 5; bases outside the gene matches: 14. The CDR3 DNA sequence: TGTGCCAGCAGCACCATTATGGCGGGAGTGGTAGATACGCAGTATTTT. Its translation: CASSTIMAGVVDTQYF.

The chain uses TRBV29-1 and TRBJ1-2; a possible D gene is TRBD1 (6 bases). The germline V gene has CDR1 SQVTM and CDR2 ANQGSEA. The CDR3 loop spans 15 amino acids. Trimming removed 0 bases from V and 6 bases from J, with 17 bases in between. The CDR3 nucleotides read TGCAGCGTTGAAGACCCGGGACATTTAGTTAATGGCTACACCTTC. Its protein product is CSVEDPGHLVNGYTF.

In its sample, this clonotype was seen once. The V and J genes are TRBV12-3 or TRBV12-4 and TRBJ2-7; TRBD2 matches 8 bases. J lost 2 bases, V lost 1 base, and 7 bases had no gene match. The CDR3 runs to 16 residues. The CDR3 sequence is CASSLDFQRGTYEQYF. CDR3 coding DNA: TGTGCCAGCAGTTTAGATTTCCAGCGGGGGACCTACGAGCAGTACTTC.

The rearrangement joins TRBV27 to TRBJ1-2, with 7 nucleotides matching TRBD1. This CDR3 region has 17 residues. Germline loops: CDR1 MNHEY, CDR2 SMNVEV (reference sequence). V lost 7 bases and J lost 2; bases outside the gene matches: 16. The CDR3 is CASTTTAGGPGNYGYTF. CDR3 coding DNA: TGTGCCAGCACCACAACGGCAGGGGGGCCGGGAAACTATGGCTACACCTTC.

The chain combines TRBV13 with TRBJ2-1, with TRBD1 matching over 7 bases. The CDR3 has 12 amino acids. V shed 3 bases and J 10 bases; nucleotides not matched to a gene: 3. Looked up from germline, CDR1 is PRHDT and CDR2 is FYEKMQ (reference sequence). DNA of the CDR3: TGTGCCAGCAGCTTCGAACAGGGGGAGCAGTTCTTC. It codes for CASSFEQGEQFF. Full variable domain (remainder filled in from reference TRBV13 and TRBJ2-1): AAGVIQSPRHLIKEKRETATLKCYPIPRHDTVYWYQQGPGQDPQFLISFYEKMQSDKGSIPDRFSAQQFSDYHSELNMSSLELGDSALYFCASSFEQGEQFFGPGTRLTVL.

This clonotype came up a few times. This rearrangement joins TRBV14 to TRBJ2-7; D remains unclear. This CDR3 has 11 amino acids. Deletions cut 1 base from V and 3 bases from J, with 1 base between. In germline, CDR1 is SGHDN, CDR2 FVKESK. The CDR3 protein is CASSQGYEQYF. The CDR3 bases are TGTGCCAGCAGCCAAGGCTACGAGCAGTACTTC. Using reference TRBV14 and TRBJ2-7 for the parts outside the CDR3, the full variable domain is EAGVTQFPSHSVIEKGQTVTLRCDPISGHDNLYWYRRVMGKEIKFLLHFVKESKQDESGMPNNRFLAERTGGTYSTLKVQPAELEDSGVYFCASSQGYEQYFGPGTRLTVT.

This chain uses TRBV20-1 with TRBJ2-1; 9 bases are a match to TRBD2. CDR1 and CDR2 from the germline V gene are DFQATT and SNEGSKA (reference sequence). The CDR3 contains 16 residues. V lost 1 base, J lost 1 base, and 5 bases stayed unmatched. CDR3 DNA: TGCAGTGCTAGAGGAGGCGGGAGGGCATCCTACAATGAGCAGTTCTTC. It translates to CSARGGGRASYNEQFF.

This clonotype was found once. The chain links TRBV3-1 to TRBJ1-1; unclear D gene. This CDR3 is 10 amino acids long. Trimming left V 4 bases short and J 12 bases short, with 9 bases between. CDR1 is LGHDT, CDR2 YNNKEL, per germline (reference sequence). The chain's CDR3 is CASSREETFF. The CDR3, as DNA: TGTGCCAGCAGCCGAGAGGAAACTTTCTTT.

The gene calls are TRBV7-9 and TRBJ2-7; unclear D gene. The CDR3 is 15 amino acids. Germline loops: CDR1 SEHNR, CDR2 FQNEAQ (reference sequence). Trimming removed 0 bases from V and 5 bases from J, with 14 bases in between. The CDR3 DNA sequence: TGTGCCAGCAGCTTAGCGTCCGGGTTAAGGGACGAGCAGTACTTC. Amino acids: CASSLASGLRDEQYF.